This T cell receptor (beta chain) comes out of a study of T cell responses to AZD1222 COVID-19 vaccine. Clones were sequenced by immunoSEQ multiplex PCR, and TCRdb holds only the in-frame ones, with some missing. The profile shows 110,000 to 150,000 clones, around 94% of them singletons. Germline lookup yields CDR1 LNHNV and CDR2 YYDKDF (reference sequence). J lost 1 base, V lost 8 bases, and 5 bases had no gene match. The CDR3 has 14 amino acids. V is TRBV15 and J is TRBJ2-5, with 9 nucleotides matching TRBD1. This receptor was identified in an adult who had recovered from COVID-19. Sequences were derived from peripheral blood, sampled after recovery from COVID-19. The CDR3 here is CATATGGAQETQYF. The CDR3 DNA sequence: TGTGCCACCGCGACAGGGGGAGCCCAAGAGACCCAGTACTTC.